The T cell receptor (beta chain) under discussion was sequenced for a study of blood T cell repertoires in COVID-19. Some clones are missing from TCRdb's copy, which holds only in-frame ones; the method was immunoSEQ multiplex PCR. The sample consists of just over 150,000 clones, 70% to 85% of them appearing once. Germline CDR1 SGHTA, CDR2 FQGNSA. The CDR3 extends over 14 amino acids. V was shortened by 1 base and J by 1 base, with 7 bases between the two germline ends. This sequence was found in a woman older than 75 with acute or convalescent COVID-19. The chain couples TRBV7-2 to TRBJ1-1, with a possible D match to TRBD1 (5 bases). The sample consisted of peripheral blood. The CDR3 nucleotides are TGTGCCAGCAGCTTAGGAGGACAGAACACTGAAGCTTTCTTT. Protein sequence: CASSLGGQNTEAFF.